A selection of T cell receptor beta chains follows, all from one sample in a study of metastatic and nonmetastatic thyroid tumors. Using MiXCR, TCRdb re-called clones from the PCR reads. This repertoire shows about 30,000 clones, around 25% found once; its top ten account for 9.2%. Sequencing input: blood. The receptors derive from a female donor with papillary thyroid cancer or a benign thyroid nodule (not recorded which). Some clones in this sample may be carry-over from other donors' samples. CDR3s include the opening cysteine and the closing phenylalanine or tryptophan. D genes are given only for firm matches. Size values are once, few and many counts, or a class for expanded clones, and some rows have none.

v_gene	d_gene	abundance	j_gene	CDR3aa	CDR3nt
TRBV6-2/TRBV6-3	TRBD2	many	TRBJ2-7	CASRIRSGRDEQYF	TGTGCCAGCAGGATTCGTAGCGGGAGGGACGAGCAGTACTTC
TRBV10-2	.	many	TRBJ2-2	CASTVLGELFF	TGCGCCAGCACAGTCTTGGGGGAGCTGTTTTTT
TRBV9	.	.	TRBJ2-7	CASSVDNRGGEQYF	TGTGCCAGCAGCGTAGATAACAGGGGAGGAGAGCAGTACTTC
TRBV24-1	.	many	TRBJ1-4	CATSDFRTKGEKLFF	TGTGCCACCAGTGATTTTCGGACGAAGGGTGAAAAACTGTTTTTT
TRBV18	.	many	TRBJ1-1	CASSPPSSYTEAFF	TGTGCCAGCTCACCACCGTCAAGCTACACTGAAGCTTTCTTT
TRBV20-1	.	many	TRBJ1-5	CSARDAAGRGNQPQHF	TGCAGTGCTAGAGATGCCGCAGGTCGGGGCAATCAGCCCCAGCATTTT
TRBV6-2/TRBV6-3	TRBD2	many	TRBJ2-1	CASSRLAGHNEQFF	TGTGCCAGCAGCCGACTAGCGGGCCACAATGAGCAGTTCTTC
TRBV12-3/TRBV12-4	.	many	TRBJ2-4	CASSTAGFAEGYSIQYF	TGTGCCAGCAGTACCGCGGGGTTCGCAGAGGGGTACAGCATTCAGTACTTC
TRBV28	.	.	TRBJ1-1	CAVSGIGIGMNTEAFF	TGTGCCGTCAGCGGCATCGGGATAGGGATGAACACTGAAGCTTTCTTT
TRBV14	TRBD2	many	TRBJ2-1	CASSPSGMNEQFF	TGTGCCAGCAGTCCTAGCGGGATGAATGAGCAGTTCTTC
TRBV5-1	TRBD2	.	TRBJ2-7	CASSLRPGLAGGPSYEQYF	TGCGCCAGCAGCCTACGACCGGGACTAGCGGGAGGCCCCTCCTACGAGCAGTACTTC
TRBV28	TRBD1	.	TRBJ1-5	CASSSGTAQSYNQTQHF	TGTGCAAGCAGTTCAGGGACAGCGCAGAGTTATAATCAGACCCAGCATTTT
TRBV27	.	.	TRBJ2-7	CASNNTAYEQYF	TGTGCCAGCAATAATACCGCCTACGAGCAGTACTTC
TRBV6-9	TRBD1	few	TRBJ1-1	CASSRRQGQGNTEAFF	TGTGCCAGCAGTCGACGACAGGGGCAGGGGAACACTGAAGCTTTCTTT
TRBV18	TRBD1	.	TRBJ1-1	CASSPRDRDTEAFF	TGTGCCAGCTCACCACGGGACAGGGACACTGAAGCTTTCTTT
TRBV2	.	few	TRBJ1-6	CASSERGTEVYNSPLHF	TGTGCCAGCAGTGAAAGGGGGACGGAGGTATATAATTCACCCCTCCACTTT
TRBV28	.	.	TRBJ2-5	CASSLRMEENKYF	TGTGCCAGCAGTTTAAGAATGGAAGAGAACAAGTACTTC
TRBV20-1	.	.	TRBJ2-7	CSARLPGQGMGQYF	TGCAGTGCTAGACTTCCGGGACAAGGGATGGGGCAGTACTTC
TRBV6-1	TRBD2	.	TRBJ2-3	CASRRLAGHTDTQYF	TGTGCCAGCAGGCGACTAGCGGGACACACAGATACGCAGTATTTT
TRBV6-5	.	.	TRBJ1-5	CASSLLGCPQHF	TGTGCCAGCAGTTTACTCGGGTGTCCCCAGCATTTT
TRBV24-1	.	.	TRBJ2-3	CATGRRKSGTDTQYF	TGTGCCACCGGCCGGAGAAAGTCTGGCACAGATACGCAGTATTTT
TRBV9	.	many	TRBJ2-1	CASTTGTSYNEQFF	TGTGCCAGCACTACGGGGACCTCCTACAATGAGCAGTTCTTC
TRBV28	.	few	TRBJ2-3	CASSAPRGASDTEYF	TGTGCCAGCAGTGCCCCCAGGGGCGCATCTGATACGGAGTATTTT
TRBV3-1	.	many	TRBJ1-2	CASSQNNRKNYGYTF	TGTGCCAGCAGCCAAAATAACAGGAAGAACTATGGCTACACCTTC
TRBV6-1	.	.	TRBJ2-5	CASSEAWGQGETQYF	TGTGCCAGCAGTGAAGCGTGGGGGCAGGGGGAGACCCAGTACTTC
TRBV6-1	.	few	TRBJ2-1	CASSLEGGSSYNEQFF	TGTGCCAGCAGTCTAGAGGGAGGAAGCTCCTACAATGAGCAGTTCTTC
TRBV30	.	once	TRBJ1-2	CAWSVGGGYGYTF	TGTGCCTGGAGTGTTGGGGGCGGCTATGGCTACACCTTC
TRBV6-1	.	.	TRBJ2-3	CASRGRVEDTQYF	TGTGCCAGCAGGGGCAGGGTAGAAGATACGCAGTATTTT
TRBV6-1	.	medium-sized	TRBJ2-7	CASSSGQLTYEQYF	TGTGCCAGCAGTTCCGGACAGCTAACCTACGAGCAGTACTTC
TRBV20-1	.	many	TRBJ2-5	CSARSGAPQETQYF	TGCAGTGCCCGCTCGGGGGCGCCCCAAGAGACCCAGTACTTC
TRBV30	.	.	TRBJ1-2	CAWSVQDYGYTF	TGTGCCTGGAGTGTACAGGACTATGGCTACACCTTC
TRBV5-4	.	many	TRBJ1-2	CASSVKQGFYGYTF	TGTGCCAGCAGCGTGAAACAGGGATTTTATGGCTACACCTTC
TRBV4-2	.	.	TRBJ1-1	CASSQIRGWETEAFF	TGTGCCAGCAGCCAAATCCGCGGGTGGGAGACTGAAGCTTTCTTT
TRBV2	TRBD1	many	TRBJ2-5	CASSGQGALTQYF	TGTGCCAGCAGTGGACAGGGGGCTTTGACCCAGTACTTC
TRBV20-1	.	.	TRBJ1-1	CSAGPEFERDTEAFF	TGCAGTGCAGGGCCGGAGTTCGAACGGGACACTGAAGCTTTCTTT
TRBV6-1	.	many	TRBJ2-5	CASSRPGGTAQYF	TGTGCCAGCAGTCGGCCCGGCGGGACGGCCCAGTACTTC
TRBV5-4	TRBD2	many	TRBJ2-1	CASSLEASGSYNEQFF	TGTGCCAGCAGCTTGGAGGCTAGCGGCTCCTACAATGAGCAGTTCTTC
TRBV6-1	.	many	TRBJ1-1	CASSVTDPAFF	TGTGCCAGCAGTGTTACAGATCCGGCTTTCTTT
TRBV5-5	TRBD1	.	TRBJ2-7	CASSLGQGAEQYF	TGTGCCAGCAGCTTAGGACAGGGGGCCGAGCAGTACTTC
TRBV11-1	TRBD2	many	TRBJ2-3	CASSWGLAGQDTQYF	TGTGCCAGCAGCTGGGGACTAGCGGGGCAAGATACGCAGTATTTT
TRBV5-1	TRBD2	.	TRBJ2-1	CARRLPPTSGHNEQFF	TGCGCCAGAAGATTGCCTCCGACTAGCGGCCACAATGAGCAGTTCTTC
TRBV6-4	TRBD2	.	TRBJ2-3	CASSESGGADTQYF	TGTGCCAGCAGTGAAAGCGGGGGGGCAGATACGCAGTATTTT
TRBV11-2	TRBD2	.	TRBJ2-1	CASSRIAGGSYNEQFF	TGTGCCAGCAGCCGAATAGCGGGCGGCTCCTACAATGAGCAGTTCTTC
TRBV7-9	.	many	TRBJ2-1	CASSSGEISSYNEQFF	TGTGCCAGCAGCTCGGGGGAAATTAGCTCCTACAATGAGCAGTTCTTC
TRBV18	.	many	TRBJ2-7	CASSPMVSPMGWQYF	TGTGCCAGCTCACCAATGGTTAGTCCTATGGGGTGGCAGTACTTC
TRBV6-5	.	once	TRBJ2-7	CASIFSPVCEQYF	TGTGCCAGCATTTTCTCACCAGTTTGCGAGCAGTACTTC
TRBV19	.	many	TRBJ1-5	CASSEGSFQPQHF	TGTGCCAGTAGTGAGGGATCTTTCCAGCCCCAGCATTTT
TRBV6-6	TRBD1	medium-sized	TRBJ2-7	CASSYSGTGNYEQYF	TGTGCCAGCAGTTACTCCGGGACAGGGAACTACGAGCAGTACTTC
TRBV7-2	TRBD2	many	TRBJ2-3	CASKSGIADTQYF	TGTGCCAGCAAGAGCGGGATAGCAGATACGCAGTATTTT
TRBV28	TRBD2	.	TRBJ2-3	CASSLDSGSVTDTQYF	TGTGCCAGCAGTTTAGATAGCGGGAGTGTCACAGATACGCAGTATTTT
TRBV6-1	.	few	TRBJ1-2	CASRARGGPLDGYTF	TGTGCCAGCAGAGCCCGAGGAGGGCCTTTGGATGGCTACACCTTC